The T cell receptor beta chain described here comes from a study of blood T cell repertoires in COVID-19. Original handling: Quantification of nucleated cells was approximated via reference gene primer amplification. Sequencing was performed with immunoSEQ multiplex PCR; in TCRdb, only in-frame clones are kept and a portion is missing. V and J calls and clone size are those listed in that table; D and trimming were worked out from the DNA. The sample includes 200,000 to 300,000 clones, around 89% of them seen just once. CDR3 length: 16 amino acids. Germline V gene data show CDR1 as MNHEY and CDR2 as SMNVEV (reference sequence). Between the trimmed V and J ends, which lost 5 bases and 6 bases, there was a span of 21 bases. Assignments of participants to cohorts depended upon their own reported clinical history.

This receptor was obtained from a woman aged 40 to 49 with acute COVID-19. The V and J genes are TRBV27 and TRBJ2-3; the D gene is possibly TRBD2 (5 bases). The specimen sequenced was PBMCs or T cells enriched from blood (not recorded which). This CDR3 is CASSPTVRGLGDTQYF. In DNA form, the CDR3 reads TGTGCCAGCAGTCCGACCGTTAGAGGGTTAGGGGATACGCAGTATTTT.